The clone carrying this T cell receptor (beta chain) was found a few times. The length of the CDR3 is 18 residues. Unmatched junction bases numbered 16, after V lost 9 bases and J lost 4 bases. CDR1 and CDR2 (germline): MNHEY, SMNVEV (reference sequence). The record originates from a study of blood T cell repertoires in COVID-19. Across the study: Donors in the United States, Italy and Spain gave samples during acute or convalescent COVID-19.

The assay was immunoSEQ multiplex PCR, and TCRdb's table has in-frame clones only and misses some. Altogether some 250,000 clones are present, 88% being singletons, with the ten largest covering under 0.95%. Sequencing input: peripheral blood. The origin of this receptor is a woman in her 30s with acute or convalescent COVID-19. The genes are TRBV27 and TRBJ2-1, with TRBD2 identical over 12 bases. The CDR3 loop is CARDLTSGRSGAYNEQFF. CDR3 nucleotides: TGTGCCAGAGACTTGACTAGCGGGAGATCTGGGGCTTACAATGAGCAGTTCTTC.